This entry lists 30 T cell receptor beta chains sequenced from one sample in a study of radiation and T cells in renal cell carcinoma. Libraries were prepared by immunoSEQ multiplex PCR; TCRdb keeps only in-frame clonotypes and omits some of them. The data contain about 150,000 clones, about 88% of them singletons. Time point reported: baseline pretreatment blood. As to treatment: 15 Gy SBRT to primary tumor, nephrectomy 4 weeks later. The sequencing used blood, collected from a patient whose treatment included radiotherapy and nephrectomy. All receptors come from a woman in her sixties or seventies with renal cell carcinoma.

CDR3: CASSPRLVSPGKNIQYF. The CDR3 DNA reads as TGTGCCAGCAGCCCACGACTAGTATCGCCCGGCAAAAACATTCAGTACTTC. This sequence joins TRBV7-9 and TRBJ2-4; a weak D match, TRBD2 (6 bases). The CDR3 has 17 amino acids. Trimming took 5 bases from V and 3 from J, leaving 20 bases between them. From germline, CDR1 is SEHNR and CDR2 FQNEAQ (reference sequence). The full variable domain, with the rest looked up from reference TRBV7-9 and TRBJ2-4, is DTGVSQNPRHKITKRGQNVTFRCDPISEHNRLYWYRQTLGQGPEFLTYFQNEAQLEKSRLLSDRFSAERPKGSFSTLEIQRTEQGDSAMYLCASSPRLVSPGKNIQYFGAGTRLSVL.

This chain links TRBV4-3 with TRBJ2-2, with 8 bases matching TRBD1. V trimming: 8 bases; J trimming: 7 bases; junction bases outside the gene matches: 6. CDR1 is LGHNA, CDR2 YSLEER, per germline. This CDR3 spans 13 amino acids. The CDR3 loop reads CASGQGADGELFF. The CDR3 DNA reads TGCGCCAGCGGTCAGGGGGCAGACGGGGAGCTGTTTTTT.

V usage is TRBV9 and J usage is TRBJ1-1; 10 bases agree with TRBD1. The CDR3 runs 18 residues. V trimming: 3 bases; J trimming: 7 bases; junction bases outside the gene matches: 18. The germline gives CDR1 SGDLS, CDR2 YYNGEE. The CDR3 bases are TGTGCCAGCAGCGCTTCGACAGGGGGCGAGAGTCGAGGGGGTGAAGCTTTCTTT. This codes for CASSASTGGESRGGEAFF.

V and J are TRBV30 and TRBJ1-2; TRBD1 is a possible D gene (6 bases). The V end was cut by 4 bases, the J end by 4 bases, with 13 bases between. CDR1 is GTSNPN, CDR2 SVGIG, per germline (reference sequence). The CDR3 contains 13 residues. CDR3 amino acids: CAWNKDRIYGYTF. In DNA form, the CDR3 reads TGTGCCTGGAATAAAGACAGGATCTATGGCTACACCTTC.

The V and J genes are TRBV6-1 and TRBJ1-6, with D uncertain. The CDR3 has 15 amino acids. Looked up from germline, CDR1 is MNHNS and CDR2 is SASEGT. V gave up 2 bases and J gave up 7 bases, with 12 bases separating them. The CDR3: CASSERQPRNSPLHF. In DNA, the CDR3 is TGTGCCAGCAGTGAAAGGCAGCCCAGGAATTCACCCCTCCACTTT.

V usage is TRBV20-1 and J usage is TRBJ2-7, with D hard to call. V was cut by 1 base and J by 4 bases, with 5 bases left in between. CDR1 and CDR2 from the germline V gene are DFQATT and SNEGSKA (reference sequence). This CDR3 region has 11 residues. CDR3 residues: CSARGVYEQYF. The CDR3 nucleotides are TGCAGTGCTAGAGGGGTATACGAGCAGTACTTC.

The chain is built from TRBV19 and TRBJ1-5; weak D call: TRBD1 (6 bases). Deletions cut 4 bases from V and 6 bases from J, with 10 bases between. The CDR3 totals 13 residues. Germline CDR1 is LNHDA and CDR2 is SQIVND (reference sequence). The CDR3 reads CASSNGQSQPQHF. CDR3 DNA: TGTGCCAGTAGTAACGGACAGAGTCAGCCCCAGCATTTT.

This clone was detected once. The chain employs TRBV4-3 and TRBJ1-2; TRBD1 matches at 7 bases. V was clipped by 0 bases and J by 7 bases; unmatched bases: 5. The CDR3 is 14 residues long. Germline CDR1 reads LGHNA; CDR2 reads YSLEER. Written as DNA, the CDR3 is TGCGCCAGCAGCCAAGAGGCAGGGGGGGGTGGCTACACCTTC. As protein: CASSQEAGGGGYTF.

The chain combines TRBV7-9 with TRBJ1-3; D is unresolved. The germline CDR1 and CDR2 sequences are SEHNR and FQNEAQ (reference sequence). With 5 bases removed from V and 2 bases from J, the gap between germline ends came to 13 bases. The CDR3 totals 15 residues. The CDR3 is CASSPLSRTGNTIYF. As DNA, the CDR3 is TGTGCCAGCAGCCCCCTCTCGAGAACTGGAAACACCATATATTTT.

The DNA of the CDR3 is TGTGCCAGCAGCGATCAAATACTACCGGATTCACCCCTCCACTTT. It encodes CASSDQILPDSPLHF. This chain connects TRBV9 to TRBJ1-6; no clear D gene. Trimming stripped 3 bases from V and 8 bases from J, with 15 bases between. Germline V gene lookup returns CDR1 SGDLS and CDR2 YYNGEE. This CDR3 comprises 15 residues.

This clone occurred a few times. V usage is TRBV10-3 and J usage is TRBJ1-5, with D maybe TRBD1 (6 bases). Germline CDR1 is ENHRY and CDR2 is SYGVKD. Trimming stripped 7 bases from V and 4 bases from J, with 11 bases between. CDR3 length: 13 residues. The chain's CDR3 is CAITGDLNQPQHF. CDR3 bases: TGTGCCATCACAGGGGACCTTAATCAGCCCCAGCATTTT.

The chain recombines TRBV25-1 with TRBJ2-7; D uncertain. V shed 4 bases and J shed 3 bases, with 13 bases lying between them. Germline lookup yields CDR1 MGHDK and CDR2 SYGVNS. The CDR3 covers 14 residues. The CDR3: CASSGKGFGYEQYF. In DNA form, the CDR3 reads TGTGCCAGCAGTGGGAAGGGATTCGGCTACGAGCAGTACTTC.

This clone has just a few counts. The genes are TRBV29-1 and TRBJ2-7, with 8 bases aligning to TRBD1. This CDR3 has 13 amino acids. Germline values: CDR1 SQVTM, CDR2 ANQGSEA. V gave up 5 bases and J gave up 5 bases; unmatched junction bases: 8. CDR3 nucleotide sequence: TGCAGCGTTATCTGGACAGGGTTCCACGAGCAGTACTTC. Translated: CSVIWTGFHEQYF.

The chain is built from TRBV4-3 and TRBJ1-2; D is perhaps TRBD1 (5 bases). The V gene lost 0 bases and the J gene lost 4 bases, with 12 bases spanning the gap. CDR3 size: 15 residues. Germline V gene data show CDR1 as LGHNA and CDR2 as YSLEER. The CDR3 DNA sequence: TGCGCCAGCAGCCAAGAAGTAAGCAGGGCCTATGGCTACACCTTC. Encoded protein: CASSQEVSRAYGYTF.

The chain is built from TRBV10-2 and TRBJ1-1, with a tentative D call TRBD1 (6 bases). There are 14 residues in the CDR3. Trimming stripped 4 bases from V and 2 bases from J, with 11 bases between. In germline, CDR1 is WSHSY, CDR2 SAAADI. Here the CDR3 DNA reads TGCGCCAGCAGTGGGACAGTCAGAAACACTGAAGCTTTCTTT. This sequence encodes CASSGTVRNTEAFF.

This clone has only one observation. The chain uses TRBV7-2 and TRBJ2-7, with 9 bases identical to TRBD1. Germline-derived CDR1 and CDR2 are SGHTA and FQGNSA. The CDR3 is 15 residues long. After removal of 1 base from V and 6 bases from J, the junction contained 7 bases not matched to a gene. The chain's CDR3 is CASSLERDREGEQYF. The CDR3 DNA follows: TGTGCCAGCAGCTTAGAACGGGACAGGGAGGGCGAGCAGTACTTC.

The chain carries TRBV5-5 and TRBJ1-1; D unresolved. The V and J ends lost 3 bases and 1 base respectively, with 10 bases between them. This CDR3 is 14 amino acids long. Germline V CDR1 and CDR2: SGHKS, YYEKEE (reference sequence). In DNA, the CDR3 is TGTGCCAGCAGCTCTTACGGACCGAACACTGAAGCTTTCTTT. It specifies CASSSYGPNTEAFF.

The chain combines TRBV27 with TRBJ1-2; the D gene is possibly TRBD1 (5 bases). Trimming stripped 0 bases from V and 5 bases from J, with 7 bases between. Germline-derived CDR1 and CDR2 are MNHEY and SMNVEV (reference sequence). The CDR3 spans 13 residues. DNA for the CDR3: TGTGCCAGCAGTTTATCGGGGGGGTATGGCTACACCTTC. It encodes CASSLSGGYGYTF.

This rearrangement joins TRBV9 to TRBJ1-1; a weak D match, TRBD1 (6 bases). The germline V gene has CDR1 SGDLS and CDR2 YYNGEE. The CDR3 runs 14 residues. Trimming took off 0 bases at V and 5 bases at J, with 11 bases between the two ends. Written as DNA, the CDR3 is TGTGCCAGCAGCGTAGTACAGGGAGGGACTGAAGCTTTCTTT. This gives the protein CASSVVQGGTEAFF.

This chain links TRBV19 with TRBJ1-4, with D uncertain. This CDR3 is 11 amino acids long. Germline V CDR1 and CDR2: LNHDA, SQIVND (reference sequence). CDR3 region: CAGRTNEKLFF. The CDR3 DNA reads TGTGCTGGAAGAACTAATGAAAAACTGTTTTTT. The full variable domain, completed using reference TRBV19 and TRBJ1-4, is DGGITQSPKYLFRKEGQNVTLSCEQNLNHDAMYWYRQDPGQGLRLIYYSQIVNDFQKGDIAEGYSVSREKKESFPLTVTSAQKNPTAFYLCAGRTNEKLFFGSGTQLSVL.

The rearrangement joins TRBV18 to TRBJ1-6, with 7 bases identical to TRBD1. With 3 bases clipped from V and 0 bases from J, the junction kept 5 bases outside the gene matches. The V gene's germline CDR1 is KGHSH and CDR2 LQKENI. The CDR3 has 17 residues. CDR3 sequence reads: CASSPTTGVSYNSPLHF. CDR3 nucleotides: TGTGCCAGCTCACCGACAACAGGGGTCTCCTATAATTCACCCCTCCACTTT.

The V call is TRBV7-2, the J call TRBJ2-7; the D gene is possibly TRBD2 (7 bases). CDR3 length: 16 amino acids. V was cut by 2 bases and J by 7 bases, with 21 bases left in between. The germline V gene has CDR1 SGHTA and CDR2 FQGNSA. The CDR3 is CASSLIVGHGGSEQYF. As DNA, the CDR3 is TGTGCCAGCAGCTTAATTGTGGGACACGGCGGGAGTGAGCAGTACTTC.

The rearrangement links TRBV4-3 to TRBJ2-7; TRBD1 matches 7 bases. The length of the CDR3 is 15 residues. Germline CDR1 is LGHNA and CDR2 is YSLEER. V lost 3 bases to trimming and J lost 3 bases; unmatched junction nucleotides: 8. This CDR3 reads CASSQIGDRDYEQYF. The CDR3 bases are TGCGCCAGCAGCCAGATAGGTGACAGGGACTACGAGCAGTACTTC.

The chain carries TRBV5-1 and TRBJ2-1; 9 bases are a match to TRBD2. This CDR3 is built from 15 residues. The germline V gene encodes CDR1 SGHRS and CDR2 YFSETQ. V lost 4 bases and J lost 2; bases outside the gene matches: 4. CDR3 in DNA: TGCGCCAGCAGCGTGTTAGCGGGGGCCTACAATGAGCAGTTCTTC. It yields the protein CASSVLAGAYNEQFF.

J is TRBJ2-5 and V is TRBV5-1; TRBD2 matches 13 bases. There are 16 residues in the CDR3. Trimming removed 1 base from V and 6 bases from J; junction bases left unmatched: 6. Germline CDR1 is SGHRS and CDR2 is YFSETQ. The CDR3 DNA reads TGCGCCAGCAGCTTGACTAGCGGGGGGGCGGGACAGACCCAGTACTTC. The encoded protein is CASSLTSGGAGQTQYF.

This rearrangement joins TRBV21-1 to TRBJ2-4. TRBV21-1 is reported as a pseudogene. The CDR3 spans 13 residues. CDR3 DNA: TGTGCCAGCAGCAAATGGTCGGGACCCCAAGTCTATTTC. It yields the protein CASSKWSGPQVYF.

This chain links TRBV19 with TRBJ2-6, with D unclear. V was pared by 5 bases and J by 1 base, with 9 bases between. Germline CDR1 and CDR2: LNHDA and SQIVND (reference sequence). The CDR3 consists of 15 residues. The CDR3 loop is CASSPGGSGANVLTF. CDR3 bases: TGTGCCAGTAGTCCCGGTGGTTCTGGGGCCAACGTCCTGACTTTC.

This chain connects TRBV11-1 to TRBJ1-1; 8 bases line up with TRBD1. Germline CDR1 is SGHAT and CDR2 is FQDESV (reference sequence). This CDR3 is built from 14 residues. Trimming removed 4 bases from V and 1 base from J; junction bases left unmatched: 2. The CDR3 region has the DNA TGTGCCAGCAGCTACGGGACAGGGAACACTGAAGCTTTCTTT. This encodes CASSYGTGNTEAFF.

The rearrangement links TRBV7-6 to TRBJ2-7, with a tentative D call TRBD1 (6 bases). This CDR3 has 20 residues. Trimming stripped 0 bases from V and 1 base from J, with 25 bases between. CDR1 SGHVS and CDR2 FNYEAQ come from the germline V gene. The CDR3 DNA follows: TGTGCCAGCAGCTTAGCGCCGTGGAACACAGGGTCTCCCACATCCTACGAGCAGTACTTC. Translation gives CASSLAPWNTGSPTSYEQYF.

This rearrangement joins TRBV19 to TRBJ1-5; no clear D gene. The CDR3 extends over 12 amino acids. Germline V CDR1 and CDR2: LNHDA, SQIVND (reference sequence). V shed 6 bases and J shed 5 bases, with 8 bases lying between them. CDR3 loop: CASSRPDQPQHF. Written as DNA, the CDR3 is TGTGCCAGTAGCCGACCCGATCAGCCCCAGCATTTT.